This T cell receptor beta chain was captured in a study of T cells after yellow fever vaccination. Overall study: With SMART-Seq v4 Ultra Low Input, the fractions containing low cell numbers were prepared.

In its sample, this clonotype was seen a few times. Its specificity is unknown. V lost 4 bases and J lost 5; bases outside the gene matches: 4. From germline, CDR1 is SGHRS and CDR2 YFSETQ. The CDR3 consists of 15 residues. Findings of the study overall: A small share of clonotypes appeared in both CD4 and CD8 compartments.

A process of 5'RACE template switching, which added a universal primer site and UMIs, was used to make TCR cDNA. TCRdb passed the 5' RACE reads through MiXCR, listing each CDR3 protein once. The sample has 450,000 to 600,000 distinct CDR3 sequences, roughly 14% seen once; the top ten hold around 15%. The chain couples TRBV5-1 to TRBJ2-1; 12 bases map to TRBD2. This specimen consisted of PBMCs, obtained on the day of the yellow fever booster vaccination. This TCR was recovered from a man aged 25 to 40 who received the YFV17D yellow fever vaccine. In nucleotides, the CDR3 is TGCGCCAGCAGCCCGCTAGCGGGAGGGAACAATGAGCAGTTCTTC. It specifies CASSPLAGGNNEQFF.